One and the same sample provided the 13 T cell receptor beta chains below, sequenced in a study of T cell repertoires in cytomegalovirus infection. MiXCR was run by TCRdb on the reads, yielding one entry per CDR3 protein. The sample has over 100,000 distinct CDR3 sequences; about 28% are singletons. Antigens of these TCRs are unknown. Sequences were derived from CD8+ T cells from cultured PBMCs, sampled from culture after CMV antigen stimulation. Receptors originate from a human donor in good health (CMV status not recorded). Some clones in this sample may be carry-over from other donors' samples.

This clonotype showed up just a few times. J is TRBJ2-2 and V is TRBV12-3 or TRBV12-4; TRBD2 matches at 11 bases. This CDR3 is 17 amino acids long. The J segment lost 5 bases and the V segment lost 6 bases, leaving 11 bases of the junction unmatched. DNA for the CDR3: TGTGCCAGCAGGGTCCCAACACTAGCGGGGGATACCGGGGAGCTGTTTTTT. This codes for CASRVPTLAGDTGELFF.

The CDR3 loop is CASSLVPSPYEQYF. CDR3 nucleotides: TGTGCCAGCAGCTTAGTCCCCAGTCCCTACGAGCAGTACTTC. The J gene is TRBJ2-7, the V gene TRBV7-8; unclear D gene. The V end was cut by 1 base, the J end by 2 bases, with 9 bases between. This CDR3 is built from 14 residues. Germline CDR1 is SGHVS and CDR2 is FQNEAQ.

This clonotype was recorded a few times. The chain links TRBV7-6 to TRBJ2-7; D remains ambiguous. Germline loops: CDR1 SGHVS, CDR2 FNYEAQ. Trimming pared 1 base from V and 7 bases from J, leaving 8 bases between. The CDR3 is made up of 12 amino acids. Here the CDR3 reads CASSLGGLEQYF. The CDR3 nucleotides are TGTGCCAGCAGCTTAGGCGGCTTGGAGCAGTACTTC.

The chain uses TRBV12-3 or TRBV12-4 and TRBJ1-4; TRBD1 is a possible D gene (5 bases). Trimming cost V 4 bases and J 5 bases, with 8 bases left between them. The CDR3 is made up of 13 amino acids. The CDR3 sequence: CASSSGHNEKLFF. The CDR3 nucleotides are TGTGCCAGCAGTTCAGGGCACAATGAAAAACTGTTTTTT.

This clonotype occurred many times. The chain joins TRBV7-2 to TRBJ1-2; no firm D call. Per germline, CDR1 SGHTA and CDR2 FQGNSA. The CDR3 totals 17 residues. The V and J ends lost 1 base and 0 bases respectively, with 15 bases between them. The chain's CDR3 is CASSLVAGDLTNYGYTF. CDR3 nucleotide sequence: TGTGCCAGCAGCTTAGTGGCCGGGGATTTAACTAACTATGGCTACACCTTC. Supplemented by reference TRBV7-2 and TRBJ1-2, the full variable domain reads GAGVSQSPSNKVTEKGKDVELRCDPISGHTALYWYRQSLGQGLEFLIYFQGNSAPDKSGLPSDRFSAERTGGSVSTLTIQRTQQEDSAVYLCASSLVAGDLTNYGYTFGSGTRLTVV.

CDR3 in DNA: TGTGCCACCAGTGACGGACTAGCGGGGGGCATCCGCACAGATACGCAGTATTTT. Protein sequence: CATSDGLAGGIRTDTQYF. The rearrangement links TRBV24-1 to TRBJ2-3, with TRBD2 matching over 14 bases. Germline values: CDR1 KGHDR, CDR2 SFDVKD. The V gene end was trimmed by 4 bases and the J gene end by 1 base; junction bases not matched to a gene: 6. This CDR3 is built from 18 residues.

This clonotype was observed a handful of times. The gene calls are TRBV19 and TRBJ1-2; D is undetermined. The V and J ends lost 3 bases and 1 base respectively, with 15 bases between them. This CDR3 spans 16 amino acids. The germline gives CDR1 LNHDA, CDR2 SQIVND (reference sequence). CDR3 DNA sequence: TGTGCCAGTAGTATTGCGACGCGAAACCTTAACTATGGCTACACCTTC. It codes for CASSIATRNLNYGYTF.

This chain joins TRBV27 and TRBJ2-3; D gene ambiguous. The CDR3 consists of 13 residues. Trimming took 3 bases from V and 6 from J, leaving 10 bases between them. Germline CDR1 MNHEY, CDR2 SMNVEV (reference sequence). The CDR3 loop is CASSFVAVDTQYF. CDR3 sequence (DNA): TGTGCCAGCAGTTTTGTCGCCGTGGATACGCAGTATTTT.

Points on this clonotype: Its ends do not fully match the called genes, so a read error is possible. The rearrangement joins TRBV4-2 to TRBJ1-5; D gene ambiguous. The germline V gene encodes CDR1 LGHNA and CDR2 YNFKEQ. The CDR3 covers 16 residues. The CDR3 sequence: CASSPHWTLGNQSQHF. The CDR3 nucleotides read TGTGCCAGCAGCCCCCATTGGACCCTGGGGAATCAGTCCCAGCATTTT.

This clonotype has more than one count but fewer than ten. The chain combines TRBV9 with TRBJ1-3, with a tentative D call TRBD1 (6 bases). The V gene's germline CDR1 is SGDLS and CDR2 YYNGEE. V lost 3 bases to trimming and J lost 0 bases, with 13 bases between them. CDR3 length equals 16 residues. The CDR3 region is CASSGGPAYSGNTIYF. The CDR3 DNA follows: TGTGCCAGCAGCGGGGGGCCGGCTTACTCTGGAAACACCATATATTTT.

This chain connects TRBV5-4 to TRBJ2-7; D possibly corresponds to TRBD1 (6 bases). V lost 2 bases and J lost 1, with 10 bases in between. Germline V gene data show CDR1 as SGHNT and CDR2 as YYREEE (reference sequence). This CDR3 has 14 residues. The CDR3 protein is CASSFPGQSYEQYF. In nucleotides, the CDR3 is TGTGCCAGCAGCTTTCCCGGACAGTCCTACGAGCAGTACTTC.

This clonotype was observed a handful of times. This chain joins TRBV19 and TRBJ2-5; D is unresolved. CDR1 and CDR2 (germline): LNHDA, SQIVND (reference sequence). CDR3 size: 13 residues. Between the trimmed V and J ends, which lost 3 bases and 5 bases, there was a span of 10 bases. In DNA form, the CDR3 reads TGTGCCAGTAGTATCAGCGTTATGGAGACCCAGTACTTC. This encodes CASSISVMETQYF.

This chain joins TRBV24-1 and TRBJ1-1, with 8 bases matching TRBD1. Germline V gene sequence: CDR1 KGHDR, CDR2 SFDVKD. With 8 bases clipped from V and 1 base from J, the junction kept 8 bases outside the gene matches. The CDR3 has 15 residues. CDR3 sequence (DNA): TGTGCCACCACCCAATGGACAGGGAAGAACACTGAAGCTTTCTTT. This gives the protein CATTQWTGKNTEAFF.